These 21 T cell receptor beta chains share one sample of origin, sequenced in a study of shared clonotypes between healthy human individuals. Assay: immunoSEQ multiplex PCR; the TCRdb copy retains only in-frame clones and omits some. The table has around 1.9 million clones, around 93% seen once. In the naive CD8 group, cells lacked CD45RO and were positively selected for CCR7, so terminally differentiated effector memory CD45RA+ cells were left out. Sequenced input: naive CD8+ T cells from PBMCs. The source is a man aged 18 to 29 in good health. Some clones in this sample may be carry-over from other donors' samples.

The rearrangement links TRBV28 to TRBJ1-5; D may be TRBD1 (5 bases). Germline V lookup: CDR1 MDHEN, CDR2 SYDVKM. Trimming removed 5 bases from V and 5 bases from J, with 10 bases in between. This CDR3 is 13 amino acids long. CDR3 in amino acids: CASSNKGHQPQHF. The CDR3 DNA is TGTGCCAGCAGTAATAAGGGGCATCAGCCCCAGCATTTT.

The V gene is TRBV28, the J gene TRBJ2-7; D is uncertain. V dropped 2 bases and J dropped 0 bases, with 17 bases sitting between them. The CDR3 has 17 residues. CDR1 is MDHEN, CDR2 SYDVKM, per germline. The chain's CDR3 is CASSLDSQKRASYEQYF. CDR3 DNA sequence: TGTGCCAGCAGTTTAGATTCTCAGAAAAGGGCCTCCTACGAGCAGTACTTC. The full variable domain, with the rest looked up from reference TRBV28 and TRBJ2-7, is DVKVTQSSRYLVKRTGEKVFLECVQDMDHENMFWYRQDPGLGLRLIYFSYDVKMKEKGDIPEGYSVSREKKERFSLILESASTNQTSMYLCASSLDSQKRASYEQYFGPGTRLTVT.

This sequence joins TRBV27 and TRBJ2-1, with 7 bases identical to TRBD2. The CDR3 is 16 amino acids. Germline assignment: CDR1 MNHEY and CDR2 SMNVEV (reference sequence). J lost 8 bases, V lost 1 base, and 11 bases had no gene match. This CDR3 reads CASSLLVRGSLDEQFF. CDR3 in DNA: TGTGCCAGCAGTTTATTGGTTCGCGGGAGCTTGGATGAGCAGTTCTTC.

The chain links TRBV9 to TRBJ2-3; no reliable D call. This CDR3 is 16 amino acids long. V lost 4 bases and J 1 base, leaving 16 bases between the germline ends. CDR1 is SGDLS and CDR2 is YYNGEE in the germline V gene. In nucleotides, the CDR3 is TGTGCCAGCAGCCGTGATTGGAAGGCGCGCACAGATACGCAGTATTTT. As protein: CASSRDWKARTDTQYF.

J is TRBJ2-7 and V is TRBV28, with a tentative D call TRBD1 (5 bases). CDR1 is MDHEN, CDR2 SYDVKM, per germline. Trimming shortened V by 6 bases and J by 2 bases, and 11 bases separated the two germline ends. The CDR3 loop spans 13 amino acids. CDR3 in amino acids: CASRAGRAYEQYF. The CDR3 DNA is TGTGCCAGCAGGGCCGGCAGGGCCTACGAGCAGTACTTC.

As to this clone: The identical CDR3 is also encoded by other nucleotide sequences in the sample. The CDR3 is CASRDRGTYEQYF. For the CDR3, the DNA is TGTGCCAGCAGGGACAGGGGTACCTACGAGCAGTACTTC. The V gene is TRBV27, the J gene TRBJ2-7; 9 nucleotides match TRBD1. The length of the CDR3 is 13 residues. V lost 6 bases, J lost 2 bases, and 2 bases stayed unmatched. In germline, CDR1 is MNHEY, CDR2 SMNVEV (reference sequence).

This chain joins TRBV7-6 and TRBJ2-1, with D perhaps matching TRBD2 (5 bases). V was shortened by 3 bases and J by 5 bases, with 14 bases between the two germline ends. There are 15 residues in the CDR3. The germline V gene encodes CDR1 SGHVS and CDR2 FNYEAQ. In nucleotides, the CDR3 is TGTGCCAGCAGCTTTGGGAGACTGTGGGACAATGAGCAGTTCTTC. Translation: CASSFGRLWDNEQFF.

The chain employs TRBV7-9 and TRBJ2-1; 7 bases agree with TRBD1. With V trimmed by 5 bases and J by 3 bases, 7 bases remained unmatched. Germline assignment: CDR1 SEHNR and CDR2 FQNEAQ (reference sequence). CDR3 length: 15 residues. CDR3 sequence: CASSTRQGRYNEQFF. CDR3 in DNA: TGTGCCAGCAGCACGCGACAGGGCCGCTACAATGAGCAGTTCTTC.

This chain's CDR3 is CASSSDGGELFF. CDR3 DNA: TGTGCCAGTAGCTCGGACGGCGGGGAGCTGTTTTTT. The J gene is TRBJ2-2, the V gene TRBV19; D gene unclear. V lost 6 bases to trimming and J lost 7 bases, with 9 bases between them. This CDR3 is built from 12 residues. The germline gives CDR1 LNHDA, CDR2 SQIVND (reference sequence). The variable domain in full, with the rest retrieved from reference TRBV19 and TRBJ2-2, is DGGITQSPKYLFRKEGQNVTLSCEQNLNHDAMYWYRQDPGQGLRLIYYSQIVNDFQKGDIAEGYSVSREKKESFPLTVTSAQKNPTAFYLCASSSDGGELFFGEGSRLTVL.

The rearrangement links TRBV28 to TRBJ2-5; no clear D. V was clipped by 2 bases and J by 5 bases, with 9 bases between them. The germline gives CDR1 MDHEN, CDR2 SYDVKM. The CDR3 covers 13 residues. The DNA of the CDR3 is TGTGCCAGCAGTTTAAATAGTTTGGAGACCCAGTACTTC. Translating gives CASSLNSLETQYF.

The J gene is TRBJ2-3, the V gene TRBV9; 10 bases map to TRBD1. This CDR3 region has 17 residues. Germline V lookup: CDR1 SGDLS, CDR2 YYNGEE. V lost 7 bases, J lost 4 bases, and 15 bases stayed unmatched. This chain's CDR3 is CASSYPGQGFEPDTQYF. The CDR3 nucleotides read TGTGCCAGCTCCTATCCGGGACAGGGGTTCGAACCAGATACGCAGTATTTT.

The chain carries TRBV27 and TRBJ2-7; D might be TRBD2 (6 bases). Between the trimmed V and J ends, which lost 2 bases and 6 bases, there was a span of 17 bases. This CDR3 is 15 amino acids long. Germline CDR1 and CDR2: MNHEY and SMNVEV (reference sequence). Here the CDR3 DNA reads TGTGCCAGCAGTTTACTAGCGAACCGGGGCGGCGAGCAGTACTTC. Its protein product is CASSLLANRGGEQYF.

The gene calls are TRBV5-8 and TRBJ2-5; 9 bases match TRBD1. Trimming took 7 bases from V and 4 from J; bases not matched to a gene: 8. Germline values: CDR1 SGHTS, CDR2 YDEGEE. This CDR3 region has 14 residues. CDR3 residues: CASGGTGFRETQYF. The DNA of the CDR3 is TGTGCCAGCGGCGGGACAGGGTTTAGAGAGACCCAGTACTTC.

The genes are TRBV29-1 and TRBJ2-1; D is perhaps TRBD1 (6 bases). The CDR3 has 14 residues. Germline CDR1 and CDR2: SQVTM and ANQGSEA. Trimming removed 6 bases at V and 6 bases at J, with 18 bases between. CDR3 sequence reads: CSVGDMGWVNEQFF. CDR3 coding DNA: TGCAGCGTGGGGGACATGGGCTGGGTCAATGAGCAGTTCTTC.

With regard to this clone: Other DNA sequences within the sample encode an identical CDR3. The rearrangement links TRBV10-3 to TRBJ1-5; D ambiguous. V was trimmed by 2 bases and J by 5 bases, leaving 7 bases between them. The CDR3 length is 13 residues. Germline lookup yields CDR1 ENHRY and CDR2 SYGVKD. For the CDR3, the DNA is TGTGCCATCAGTGAGGGTGGAGATCAGCCCCAGCATTTT. Translated, it gives CAISEGGDQPQHF.

V gene TRBV15 combines with J gene TRBJ1-2; 9 bases agree with TRBD1. CDR3 length: 15 amino acids. From germline, CDR1 is LNHNV and CDR2 YYDKDF (reference sequence). V shed 5 bases, J shed 2 bases, and the junction held 6 bases outside the gene matches. CDR3 nucleotide sequence: TGTGCCACCAGCTCGGACAGGGGAACCAACTATGGCTACACCTTC. Translation gives CATSSDRGTNYGYTF. Variable domain in full (rest from reference TRBV15 and TRBJ1-2): DAMVIQNPRYQVTQFGKPVTLSCSQTLNHNVMYWYQQKSSQAPKLLFHYYDKDFNNEADTPDNFQSRRPNTSFCFLDIRSPGLGDTAMYLCATSSDRGTNYGYTFGSGTRLTVV.

This clone was seen a few times. The rearrangement uses TRBV30 and TRBJ1-5, with D perhaps matching TRBD1 (5 bases). V was shortened by 3 bases and J by 7 bases, with 19 bases between the two germline ends. From germline, CDR1 is GTSNPN and CDR2 SVGIG (reference sequence). The CDR3 is 15 residues long. Written as DNA, the CDR3 is TGTGCCTGGAGCCCGGGACGGCTTGGGTACCAGCCCCAGCATTTT. Its protein product is CAWSPGRLGYQPQHF.

This chain connects TRBV11-3 to TRBJ1-1, with 10 bases fitting TRBD1. V lost 5 bases, J lost 3 bases, and 9 bases stayed unmatched. From germline, CDR1 is SGHNT and CDR2 YENEEA. CDR3 length equals 16 residues. The CDR3 nucleotides are TGTGCCAGCAGCCTGGGAGGACAGGGGGAGGACACTGAAGCTTTCTTT. The encoded protein is CASSLGGQGEDTEAFF.

V and J are TRBV6-6 and TRBJ2-7; D gene uncertain. Germline CDR1 MNHNY, CDR2 SVGAGI (reference sequence). The CDR3 has 13 residues. The ends were cut back, 0 bases at V and 5 bases at J, with 8 bases in the middle. The CDR3 bases are TGTGCCAGCAGTTACTCGAGTAGTAACGAGCAGTACTTC. Its protein product is CASSYSSSNEQYF.

The gene calls are TRBV7-8 and TRBJ2-7, with D perhaps TRBD1 or TRBD2 (6 bases each). The length of the CDR3 is 17 residues. Germline loops: CDR1 SGHVS, CDR2 FQNEAQ. Trimming pared 1 base from V and 6 bases from J, leaving 22 bases between. CDR3 residues: CASSLVLVGGPRLEQYF. The CDR3 DNA follows: TGTGCCAGCAGCTTAGTTCTAGTCGGGGGCCCCCGTCTCGAGCAGTACTTC.

The V gene is TRBV6-5, the J gene TRBJ2-5; 8 nucleotides align to TRBD1. The V and J ends lost 5 bases and 14 bases, in that order; junction bases with no gene match: 13. Germline CDR1 is MNHEY and CDR2 is SVGAGI. The CDR3 length is 13 residues. CDR3 amino acids: CASSPPPGQARYF. CDR3 sequence (DNA): TGTGCCAGCAGTCCTCCACCGGGACAGGCCCGTTACTTC.